These 29 T cell receptor beta chains share one sample of origin, sequenced in a study of tumor-infiltrating lymphocytes in localized non-small cell lung cancer. TCRdb's copy holds only in-frame clones and misses some; the assay was immunoSEQ multiplex PCR. The sample holds 9,000 to 9,500 clones; around 77% are singletons and the top ten take roughly 15%. Input material: uninvolved lung tissue not adjacent to the tumor. These receptors originate from a human donor with non-small cell lung cancer.

The chain carries TRBV7-8 and TRBJ1-4; D is possibly TRBD1 (5 bases). Trimming took off 6 bases at V and 5 bases at J, with 10 bases between the two ends. Germline-derived CDR1 and CDR2 are SGHVS and FQNEAQ. This CDR3 contains 13 residues. CDR3 sequence: CASRRGGNEKLFF. CDR3 DNA sequence: TGTGCCAGCAGACGGGGGGGGAATGAAAAACTGTTTTTT.

Sample share makes this clone medium-sized. V and J are TRBV29-1 and TRBJ2-2; 9 bases are a match to TRBD1. In germline, CDR1 is SQVTM, CDR2 ANQGSEA. V lost 4 bases, J lost 4 bases, and 4 bases stayed unmatched. The CDR3 length is 14 residues. CDR3 region: CSVVVTGGTGELFF. The CDR3 bases are TGCAGCGTTGTTGTGACAGGGGGCACCGGGGAGCTGTTTTTT.

The genes are TRBV5-1 and TRBJ2-7; TRBD2 is a possible D gene (6 bases). Trimming took off 3 bases at V and 3 bases at J, with 16 bases between the two ends. Germline V lookup: CDR1 SGHRS, CDR2 YFSETQ. The CDR3 is 15 residues long. DNA for the CDR3: TGCGCCAGCAGCTCGGGACTCTTAACAGGCTACGAGCAGTACTTC. Protein product: CASSSGLLTGYEQYF.

The gene calls are TRBV6-6 and TRBJ2-3, with 12 bases identical to TRBD2. The CDR3 loop spans 16 amino acids. Germline V gene data show CDR1 as MNHNY and CDR2 as SVGAGI (reference sequence). Germline trimming cut 6 bases from V and 0 bases from J; bases unmatched to any gene: 4. The CDR3 spells CASRLAGGTSTDTQYF. CDR3 coding DNA: TGTGCCAGCAGACTAGCGGGGGGCACTAGCACAGATACGCAGTATTTT.

V and J are TRBV5-1 and TRBJ1-6; TRBD1 might be the D (5 bases). The V end was cut by 4 bases, the J end by 11 bases, with 25 bases between. CDR3 length: 17 amino acids. Germline-derived CDR1 and CDR2 are SGHRS and YFSETQ. The CDR3 DNA reads as TGCGCCAGCAGCCCCCGACTTACCTCCGGCTCGGGGGCACCCCTCCACTTT. It is translated as CASSPRLTSGSGAPLHF.

This rearrangement joins TRBV5-4 to TRBJ2-6, with 7 bases identical to TRBD1. CDR3 length: 15 amino acids. With V trimmed by 5 bases and J by 2 bases, 4 bases remained unmatched. Germline values: CDR1 SGHNT, CDR2 YYREEE (reference sequence). CDR3 sequence reads: CASRDTGAGANVLTF. CDR3 bases: TGTGCCAGCAGGGATACAGGGGCTGGGGCCAACGTCCTGACTTTC.

The sample holds a few counts of this clone. The genes are TRBV5-6 and TRBJ2-5; TRBD2 is a possible D gene (6 bases). CDR3 length: 16 residues. The germline V gene has CDR1 SGHDT and CDR2 YYEEEE. The V and J ends lost 4 bases and 4 bases respectively, with 20 bases between them. CDR3 protein: CASSPRRGSGLETQYF. CDR3 nucleotide sequence: TGTGCCAGCAGCCCACGGAGGGGTTCGGGGTTAGAGACCCAGTACTTC.

The V call is TRBV28, the J call TRBJ1-5, with D possibly TRBD1 on 5 matching bases. The V gene lost 3 bases and the J gene lost 7 bases, with 13 bases spanning the gap. Germline V gene lookup returns CDR1 MDHEN and CDR2 SYDVKM. This CDR3 spans 14 amino acids. The CDR3 coding sequence is TGTGCCAGCAGTTTGGGAGGGACCGGCCAGCCCCAGCATTTT. This sequence encodes CASSLGGTGQPQHF.

This chain connects TRBV30 to TRBJ2-1; D perhaps matches TRBD2 (6 bases). The CDR3 runs 14 residues. Trimming shortened V by 4 bases and J by 6 bases, and 16 bases separated the two germline ends. CDR1 is GTSNPN and CDR2 is SVGIG in the germline V gene (reference sequence). Here the CDR3 reads CAWTVGSILNEQFF. CDR3 bases: TGTGCCTGGACCGTCGGGAGTATCCTCAATGAGCAGTTCTTC.

The chain links TRBV28 to TRBJ2-7; tentatively, D is TRBD1 (5 bases). With 5 bases removed from V and 5 bases from J, the gap between germline ends came to 16 bases. Germline values: CDR1 MDHEN, CDR2 SYDVKM. The CDR3 spans 14 residues. This CDR3 reads CASSRAGLQDEQYF. In DNA form, the CDR3 reads TGTGCCAGCAGTAGGGCAGGGTTGCAGGACGAGCAGTACTTC.

The V and J genes are TRBV28 and TRBJ2-7; 9 bases are shared with TRBD1. Germline V gives CDR1 MDHEN, CDR2 SYDVKM. CDR3 length: 15 residues. J was trimmed by 5 bases and V by 6 bases; bases with no gene match: 11. CDR3: CASRQDRGSPHEQYF. CDR3 in DNA: TGTGCCAGCAGACAAGACAGGGGGTCCCCCCACGAGCAGTACTTC.

This clone occurred once. The rearrangement links TRBV28 to TRBJ2-5; 7 nucleotides match TRBD1. Germline V gene sequence: CDR1 MDHEN, CDR2 SYDVKM. Trimming took 2 bases from V and 1 from J; bases not matched to a gene: 1. This CDR3 has 14 amino acids. CDR3 protein: CASSLDRAQETQYF. The CDR3 bases are TGTGCCAGCAGTTTAGACAGGGCCCAAGAGACCCAGTACTTC.

The chain has TRBV7-2 and TRBJ1-5; no definite D call. This CDR3 contains 17 residues. Germline-derived CDR1 and CDR2 are SGHTA and FQGNSA. Trimming stripped 4 bases from V and 6 bases from J, with 22 bases between. The CDR3 reads CASSSGSGRDGSQPQHF. The CDR3 DNA is TGTGCCAGCAGCTCCGGAAGTGGGAGGGATGGAAGTCAGCCCCAGCATTTT.

The count of this clone is one. V usage is TRBV18 and J usage is TRBJ1-1; D unclear. The CDR3 loop spans 15 amino acids. Germline-derived CDR1 and CDR2 are KGHSH and LQKENI. V was pared by 2 bases and J by 6 bases, with 16 bases between. The CDR3 region has the DNA TGTGCCAGCTCACCATCCCTCGGGAAGTGGGCTGAAGCTTTCTTT. It yields the protein CASSPSLGKWAEAFF.

The V gene is TRBV29-1, the J gene TRBJ1-6; 7 positions match TRBD1. CDR1 SQVTM and CDR2 ANQGSEA come from the germline V gene. V gave up 6 bases and J gave up 7 bases; unmatched junction bases: 6. The CDR3 sequence is 13 residues long. CDR3 DNA sequence: TGCAGCGTAAGGGACAGTCTCAATTCACCCCTCCACTTT. It encodes CSVRDSLNSPLHF.

The genes are TRBV7-6 and TRBJ2-3; tentatively, D is TRBD1 or TRBD2 (5 bases each). Germline CDR1 is SGHVS and CDR2 is FNYEAQ. There are 14 residues in the CDR3. V lost 5 bases and J lost 3, with 12 bases in between. The CDR3 loop is CASSRGGGTDTQYF. The DNA for the CDR3 is TGTGCCAGCAGCCGGGGCGGCGGGACAGATACGCAGTATTTT.

V and J are TRBV5-4 and TRBJ2-5; 8 positions agree with TRBD2. Per germline, CDR1 SGHNT and CDR2 YYREEE (reference sequence). There are 16 residues in the CDR3. The J segment lost 5 bases and the V segment lost 1 base, leaving 10 bases of the junction unmatched. In nucleotides, the CDR3 is TGTGCCAGCAGCTTGTTCGGCGCGGGCGGGGGGGAGACCCAGTACTTC. It is translated as CASSLFGAGGGETQYF. Variable domain in full (rest from reference TRBV5-4 and TRBJ2-5): ETGVTQSPTHLIKTRGQQVTLRCSSQSGHNTVSWYQQALGQGPQFIFQYYREEENGRGNFPPRFSGLQFPNYSSELNVNALELDDSALYLCASSLFGAGGGETQYFGPGTRLLVL.

This clone appeared a few times. In DNA form, the CDR3 reads TGTGCCAGCAGTCGGGACAGTCTAGATACGCAGTATTTT. Protein sequence: CASSRDSLDTQYF. The V and J genes are TRBV2 and TRBJ2-3; TRBD1 aligns across 7 bases. CDR1 and CDR2 (germline): SNHLY, FYNNEI. The CDR3 spans 13 residues. Losses at the gene ends were 5 bases for V and 5 bases for J; bases not matched to a gene: 4.

V usage is TRBV19 and J usage is TRBJ1-6; TRBD1 might be the D (5 bases). This CDR3 has 15 residues. CDR1 is LNHDA and CDR2 is SQIVND in the germline V gene (reference sequence). V shed 1 base and J shed 7 bases, with 11 bases lying between them. As DNA, the CDR3 is TGTGCCAGTAGTATAGGGGGCCATTCCAATTCACCCCTCCACTTT. It yields the protein CASSIGGHSNSPLHF.

The chain uses TRBV28 and TRBJ1-2; maybe TRBD1 (5 bases). The germline V gene encodes CDR1 MDHEN and CDR2 SYDVKM. The V and J ends lost 0 bases and 4 bases respectively, with 12 bases between them. The CDR3 runs to 15 residues. This CDR3 is CASSLWGGDGYGYTF. The DNA of the CDR3 is TGTGCCAGCAGTTTATGGGGGGGGGACGGCTATGGCTACACCTTC.

By sample share, this clone is large. The genes are TRBV4-1 and TRBJ2-3; the D is unclear. The CDR3 has 14 amino acids. V shed 0 bases and J shed 7 bases, with 11 bases lying between them. CDR1 is MGHRA, CDR2 YSYEKL, per germline. CDR3 sequence: CASSQESAANTQYF. The CDR3 DNA reads as TGCGCCAGCAGCCAAGAGAGTGCAGCTAATACGCAGTATTTT.

V is TRBV6-6 and J is TRBJ2-3, with D hard to call. The CDR3 covers 14 residues. Per germline, CDR1 MNHNY and CDR2 SVGAGI (reference sequence). Trimming left V 1 base short and J 0 bases short, with 5 bases between. The chain's CDR3 is CASSYLDSTDTQYF. In DNA form, the CDR3 reads TGTGCCAGCAGTTACTTGGATAGCACAGATACGCAGTATTTT.

This chain uses TRBV5-4 with TRBJ2-6; D remains unclear. CDR3 length equals 15 residues. Germline V CDR1 and CDR2: SGHNT, YYREEE (reference sequence). Trimming left V 4 bases short and J 0 bases short, with 8 bases between. CDR3 nucleotide sequence: TGTGCCAGCAGCCAACTCCTCTCTGGGGCCAACGTCCTGACTTTC. This translates into CASSQLLSGANVLTF.

V and J are TRBV1 and TRBJ1-6. TRBV1 counts as a pseudogene. The CDR3 runs 14 residues. The CDR3 DNA reads TGCACCAGCTTTAGGGAGGAAAGGTATTCACCCCTCCACTTT. Translating it yields CTSFREERYSPLHF.

The chain carries TRBV6-6 and TRBJ2-1; 10 nucleotides agree with TRBD1. This CDR3 has 15 residues. Germline lookup yields CDR1 MNHNY and CDR2 SVGAGI (reference sequence). The V and J ends lost 6 bases and 7 bases, in that order; junction bases with no gene match: 9. The CDR3 region is CASSLDRGEWNEQFF. As DNA, the CDR3 is TGTGCCAGCAGCTTGGACAGGGGGGAATGGAATGAGCAGTTCTTC.

This clone was counted only a few times. CDR3: CASSYTSGLIIDTQYF. The CDR3 nucleotides are TGCGCCAGCAGCTACACTAGCGGGTTGATTATCGATACGCAGTATTTT. V is TRBV5-1 and J is TRBJ2-3, with 9 bases identical to TRBD2. CDR3 length: 16 amino acids. Germline V gene sequence: CDR1 SGHRS, CDR2 YFSETQ. Trimming at V came to 3 bases and at J to 6 bases, leaving 11 bases not matched to a gene.

The chain links TRBV5-1 to TRBJ1-1; possibly TRBD1 for D (6 bases). Germline V gene data show CDR1 as SGHRS and CDR2 as YFSETQ. Trimming removed 3 bases from V and 7 bases from J, with 13 bases in between. The CDR3 totals 13 residues. CDR3 in DNA: TGCGCCAGCAGCTCGACAGGTTTCTATGAAGCTTTCTTT. It codes for CASSSTGFYEAFF. Full variable domain (rest looked up from reference TRBV5-1 and TRBJ1-1): KAGVTQTPRYLIKTRGQQVTLSCSPISGHRSVSWYQQTPGQGLQFLFEYFSETQRNKGNFPGRFSGRQFSNSRSEMNVSTLELGDSALYLCASSSTGFYEAFFGQGTRLTVV.

CDR3 DNA sequence: TGTGCCAGTAGTGTACAGGGGGCGCGGGGAAAACTGTTTTTT. Amino acid sequence: CASSVQGARGKLFF. The rearrangement links TRBV19 to TRBJ1-4, with 9 bases aligning to TRBD1. The length of the CDR3 is 14 residues. The V gene end was trimmed by 5 bases and the J gene end by 10 bases; junction bases not matched to a gene: 8. CDR1 and CDR2 (germline): LNHDA, SQIVND (reference sequence).

V usage is TRBV6-5 and J usage is TRBJ1-6; D not certain. Looked up from germline, CDR1 is MNHEY and CDR2 is SVGAGI. The V end was cut by 5 bases, the J end by 3 bases, with 8 bases between. There are 14 residues in the CDR3. CDR3 nucleotides: TGTGCCAGCAGTGCCGAAAACTATAATTCACCCCTCCACTTT. It specifies CASSAENYNSPLHF.